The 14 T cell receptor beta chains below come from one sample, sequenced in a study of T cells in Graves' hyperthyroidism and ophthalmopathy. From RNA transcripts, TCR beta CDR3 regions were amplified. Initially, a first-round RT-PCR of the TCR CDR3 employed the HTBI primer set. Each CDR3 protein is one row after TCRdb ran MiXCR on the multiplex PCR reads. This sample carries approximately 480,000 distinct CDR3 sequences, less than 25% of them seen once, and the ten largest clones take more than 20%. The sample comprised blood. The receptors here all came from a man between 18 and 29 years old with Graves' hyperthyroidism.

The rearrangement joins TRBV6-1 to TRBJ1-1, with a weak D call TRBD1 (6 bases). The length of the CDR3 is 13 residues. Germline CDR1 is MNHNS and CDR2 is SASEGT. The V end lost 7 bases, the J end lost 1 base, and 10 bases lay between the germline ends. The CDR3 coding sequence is TGTGCCAGCAAGGACAGCGCGAACACTGAAGCTTTCTTT. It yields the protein CASKDSANTEAFF.

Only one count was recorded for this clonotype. CDR3 loop: CASSSGTGMSYEQYF. The CDR3 DNA reads TGTGCCAGCAGTTCCGGGACAGGGATGTCTTACGAGCAGTACTTC. The rearrangement uses TRBV6-5 and TRBJ2-7; 9 bases agree with TRBD1. CDR1 is MNHEY, CDR2 SVGAGI, per germline. The CDR3 runs to 15 residues. Germline trimming cut 4 bases from V and 4 bases from J; bases unmatched to any gene: 8.

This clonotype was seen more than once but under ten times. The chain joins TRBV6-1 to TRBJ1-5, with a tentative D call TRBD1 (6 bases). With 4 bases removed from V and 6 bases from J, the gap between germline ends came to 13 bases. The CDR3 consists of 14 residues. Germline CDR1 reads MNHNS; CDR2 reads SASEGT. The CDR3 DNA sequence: TGTGCCAGCAGTGGCGGGGGCGCGGGTCAGCCCCAGCATTTT. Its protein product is CASSGGGAGQPQHF.

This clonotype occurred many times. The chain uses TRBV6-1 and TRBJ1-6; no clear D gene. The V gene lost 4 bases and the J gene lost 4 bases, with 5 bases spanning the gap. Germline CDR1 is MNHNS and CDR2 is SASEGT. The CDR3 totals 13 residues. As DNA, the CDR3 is TGTGCCAGCAGTGCGGGGTATAATTCACCCCTCCACTTT. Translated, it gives CASSAGYNSPLHF.

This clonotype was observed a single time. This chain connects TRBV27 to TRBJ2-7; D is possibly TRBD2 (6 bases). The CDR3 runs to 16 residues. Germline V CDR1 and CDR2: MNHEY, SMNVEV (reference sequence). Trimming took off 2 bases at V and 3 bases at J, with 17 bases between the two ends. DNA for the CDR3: TGTGCCAGCAGTTTAAACGGGGGTGGCAGGGTCTACGAGCAGTACTTC. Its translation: CASSLNGGGRVYEQYF.

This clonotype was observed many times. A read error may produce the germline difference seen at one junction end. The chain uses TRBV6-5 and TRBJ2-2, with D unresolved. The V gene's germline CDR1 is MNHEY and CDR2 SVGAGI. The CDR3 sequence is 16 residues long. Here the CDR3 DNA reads TGTGCCGGCAGTTACCTCCCGATGGCGAACACCGGGGAGCTGTTTTTT. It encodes CAGSYLPMANTGELFF.

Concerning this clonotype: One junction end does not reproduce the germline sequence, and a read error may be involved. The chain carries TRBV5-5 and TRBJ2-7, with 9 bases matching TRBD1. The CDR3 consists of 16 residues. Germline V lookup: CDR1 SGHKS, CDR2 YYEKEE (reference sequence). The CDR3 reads CASSFDRGFATYGQYF. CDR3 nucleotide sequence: TGTGCCAGCAGCTTTGACAGGGGGTTTGCCACCTACGGGCAGTACTTC.

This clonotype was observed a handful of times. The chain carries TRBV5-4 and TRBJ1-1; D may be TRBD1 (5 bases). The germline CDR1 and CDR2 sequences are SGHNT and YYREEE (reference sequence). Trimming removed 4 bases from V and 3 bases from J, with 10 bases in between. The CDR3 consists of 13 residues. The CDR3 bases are TGTGCCAGCAGCAATGGAGGGGACACTGAAGCTTTCTTT. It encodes CASSNGGDTEAFF.

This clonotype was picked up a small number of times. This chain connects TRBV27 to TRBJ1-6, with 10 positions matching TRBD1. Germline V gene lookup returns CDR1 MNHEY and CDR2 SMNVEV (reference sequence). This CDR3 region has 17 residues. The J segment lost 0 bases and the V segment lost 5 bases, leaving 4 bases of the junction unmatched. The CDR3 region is CASSDRGHSSYNSPLHF. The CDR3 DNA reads TGTGCCAGCAGTGACAGGGGGCACTCCTCCTATAATTCACCCCTCCACTTT.

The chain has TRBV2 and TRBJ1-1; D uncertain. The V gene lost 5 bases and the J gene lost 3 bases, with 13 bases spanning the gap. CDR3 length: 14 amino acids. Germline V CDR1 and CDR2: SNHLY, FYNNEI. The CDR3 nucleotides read TGTGCCAGCAGTATGGGAGGGTGGGACACTGAAGCTTTCTTT. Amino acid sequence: CASSMGGWDTEAFF.

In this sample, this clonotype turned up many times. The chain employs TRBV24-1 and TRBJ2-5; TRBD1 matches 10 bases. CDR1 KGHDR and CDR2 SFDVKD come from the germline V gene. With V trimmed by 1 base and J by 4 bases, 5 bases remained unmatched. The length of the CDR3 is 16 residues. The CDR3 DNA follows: TGTGCCACCAGTGATTTCGGTGACAGGGGGCTAGAGACCCAGTACTTC. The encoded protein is CATSDFGDRGLETQYF.

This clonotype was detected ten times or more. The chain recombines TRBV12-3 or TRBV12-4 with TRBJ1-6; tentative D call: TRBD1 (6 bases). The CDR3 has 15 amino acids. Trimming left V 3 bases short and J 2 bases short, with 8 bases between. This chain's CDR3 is CASSFDRTYNSPLHF. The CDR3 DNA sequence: TGTGCCAGCAGTTTCGACAGGACCTATAATTCACCCCTCCACTTT.

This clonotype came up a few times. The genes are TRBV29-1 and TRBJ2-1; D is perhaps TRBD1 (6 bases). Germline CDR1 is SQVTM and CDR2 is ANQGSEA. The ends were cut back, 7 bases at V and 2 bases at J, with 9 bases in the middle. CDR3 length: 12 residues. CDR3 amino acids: CSANRAYNEQFF. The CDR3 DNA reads TGCAGCGCTAACAGGGCCTACAATGAGCAGTTCTTC.

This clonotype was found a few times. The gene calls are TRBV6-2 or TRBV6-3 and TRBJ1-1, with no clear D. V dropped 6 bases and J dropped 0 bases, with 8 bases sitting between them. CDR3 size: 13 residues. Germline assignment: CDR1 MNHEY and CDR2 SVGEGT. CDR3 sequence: CASRRAVNTEAFF. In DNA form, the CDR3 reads TGTGCCAGCAGGAGGGCAGTGAACACTGAAGCTTTCTTT.